The clone carrying this T cell receptor (beta chain) was observed many times. The antigen is not known. The entry originates in a study of T cells in Graves' hyperthyroidism and ophthalmopathy. The study, taken as a whole, reports: Ophthalmopathy was identified by the model a median around 5.9 months ahead of onset. The authors' 13 V-J model separated ophthalmopathy from stable hyperthyroidism.

Newly diagnosed patients aged 18 to 65 had hyperthyroidism of under 2 months' duration. Diagnoses used clinical symptoms, serum thyroxine and TRAb, thyroid ultrasound and orbital computed tomography. Germline CDR1 SGHAT, CDR2 FQNNGV. The CDR3 totals 13 residues. Trimming cost V 5 bases and J 8 bases, with 13 bases left between them. Regions amplified from RNA transcripts were the TCR beta CDR3 regions. The HTBI primer set drove a first-round RT-PCR of the TCR CDR3. TCRdb used MiXCR to reprocess the multiplex PCR reads, holding one entry per CDR3 protein. The data show roughly 400,000 distinct CDR3 sequences, with 15% to 19% seen just once and 28% held by the top ten.

The source of this sequence is a woman under 30 with Graves' hyperthyroidism that later progressed to Graves' ophthalmopathy. Sequencing used blood. This rearrangement joins TRBV11-2 to TRBJ2-1; the D gene is possibly TRBD2 (6 bases). The CDR3 loop reads CASSLETRDEQFF. The CDR3 DNA is TGTGCCAGCAGCCTCGAGACTAGAGATGAGCAGTTCTTC.